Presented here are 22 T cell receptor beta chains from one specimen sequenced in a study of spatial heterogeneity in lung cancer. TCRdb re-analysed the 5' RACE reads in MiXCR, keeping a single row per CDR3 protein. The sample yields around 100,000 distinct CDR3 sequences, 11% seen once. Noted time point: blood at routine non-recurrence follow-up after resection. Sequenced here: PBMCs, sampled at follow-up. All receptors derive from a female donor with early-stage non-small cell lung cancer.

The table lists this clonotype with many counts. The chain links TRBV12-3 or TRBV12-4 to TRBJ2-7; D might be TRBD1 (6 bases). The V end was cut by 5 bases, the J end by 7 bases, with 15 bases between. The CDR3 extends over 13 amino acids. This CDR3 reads CASSIFGQREQYV. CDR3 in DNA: TGTGCCAGCAGTATCTTCGGACAGCGAGAGCAGTACGTC.

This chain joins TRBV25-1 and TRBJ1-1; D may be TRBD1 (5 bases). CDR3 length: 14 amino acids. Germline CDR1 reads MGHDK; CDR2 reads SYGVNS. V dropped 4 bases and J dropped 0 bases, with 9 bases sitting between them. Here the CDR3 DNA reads TGTGCCAGCAGTGCGGACAACATGAACACTGAAGCTTTCTTT. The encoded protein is CASSADNMNTEAFF.

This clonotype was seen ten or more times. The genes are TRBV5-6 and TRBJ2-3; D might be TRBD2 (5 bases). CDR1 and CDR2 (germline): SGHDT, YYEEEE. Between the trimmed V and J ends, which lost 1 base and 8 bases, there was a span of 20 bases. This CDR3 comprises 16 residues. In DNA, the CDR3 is TGTGCCAGCAGCTTGACAGTGGGAGCACGAGTTGGTACGCAGTATTTT. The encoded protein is CASSLTVGARVGTQYF.

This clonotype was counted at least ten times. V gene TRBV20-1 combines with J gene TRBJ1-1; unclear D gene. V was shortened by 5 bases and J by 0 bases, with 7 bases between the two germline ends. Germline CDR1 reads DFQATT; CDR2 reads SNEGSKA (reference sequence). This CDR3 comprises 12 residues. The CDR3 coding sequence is TGCAGTGCTGCCCCCATGAACACTGAAGCTTTCTTT. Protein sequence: CSAAPMNTEAFF.

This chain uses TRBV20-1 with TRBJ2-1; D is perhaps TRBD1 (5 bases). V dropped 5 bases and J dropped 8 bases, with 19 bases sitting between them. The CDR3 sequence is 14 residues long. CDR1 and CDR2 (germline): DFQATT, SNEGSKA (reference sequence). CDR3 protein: CSADRLENNYEQFF. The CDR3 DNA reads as TGCAGTGCTGACAGACTGGAGAACAATTATGAGCAGTTCTTC.

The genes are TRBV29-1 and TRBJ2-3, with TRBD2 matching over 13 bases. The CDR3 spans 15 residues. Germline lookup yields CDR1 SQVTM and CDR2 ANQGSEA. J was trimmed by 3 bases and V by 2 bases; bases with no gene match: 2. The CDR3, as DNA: TGCAGCGTTGAACGGACTAGCGGGAGAACAGATACGCAGTATTTT. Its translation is CSVERTSGRTDTQYF.

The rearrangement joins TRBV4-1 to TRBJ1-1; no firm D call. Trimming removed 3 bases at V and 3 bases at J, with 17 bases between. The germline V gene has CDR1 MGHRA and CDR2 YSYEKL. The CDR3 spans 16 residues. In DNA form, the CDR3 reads TGCGCCAGCAGCCAGGCTGATGGGCAGCTATACACTGAAGCTTTCTTT. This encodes CASSQADGQLYTEAFF.

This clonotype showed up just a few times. CDR3 in DNA: TGTGCCAGCAGTCGTTTGGAGAGGCAGTACTTC. Its protein product is CASSRLERQYF. V and J are TRBV2 and TRBJ2-7; no definite D call. Germline V lookup: CDR1 SNHLY, CDR2 FYNNEI. The ends were cut back, 5 bases at V and 9 bases at J, with 11 bases in the middle. The CDR3 covers 11 residues.

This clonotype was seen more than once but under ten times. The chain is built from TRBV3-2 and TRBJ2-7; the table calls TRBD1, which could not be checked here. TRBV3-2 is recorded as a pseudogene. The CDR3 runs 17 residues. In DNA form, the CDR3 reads TGTGCCAGCAGCCAAGGCCCACGACGGGCGCTAACCTACGAGCAGTACGTC. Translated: CASSQGPRRALTYEQYV.

CDR3 DNA sequence: TGTGCCAGCAGCCCCCGACAGGGACTCACTGGAAACACCATATATTTT. This translates into CASSPRQGLTGNTIYF. The chain is built from TRBV7-6 and TRBJ1-3, with 7 bases identical to TRBD1. V was pared by 5 bases and J by 2 bases, with 9 bases of the junction left unmatched. Germline lookup yields CDR1 SGHVS and CDR2 FNYEAQ. This CDR3 comprises 16 residues.

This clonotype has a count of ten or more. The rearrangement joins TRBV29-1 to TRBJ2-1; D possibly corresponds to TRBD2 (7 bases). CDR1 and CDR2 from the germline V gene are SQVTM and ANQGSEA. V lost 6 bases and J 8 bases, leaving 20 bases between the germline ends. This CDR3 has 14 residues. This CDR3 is CSVVGGPSSDEQFF. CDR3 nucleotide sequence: TGCAGCGTAGTCGGGGGGCCGTCCTCCGATGAGCAGTTCTTC.

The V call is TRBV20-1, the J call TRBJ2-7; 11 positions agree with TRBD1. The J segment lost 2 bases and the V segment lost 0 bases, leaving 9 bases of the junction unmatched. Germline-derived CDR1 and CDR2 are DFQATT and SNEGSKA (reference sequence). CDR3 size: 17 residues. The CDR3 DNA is TGCAGTGCTAGAGACGTTACCGGGACAGGGGGGACCTACGAGCAGTACGTC. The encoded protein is CSARDVTGTGGTYEQYV.

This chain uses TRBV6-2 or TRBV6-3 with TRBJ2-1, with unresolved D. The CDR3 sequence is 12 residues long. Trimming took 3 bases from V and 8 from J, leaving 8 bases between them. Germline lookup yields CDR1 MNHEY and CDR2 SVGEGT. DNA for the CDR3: TGTGCCAGCAGTTATCCTGTGGATGAGCAGTTCTTC. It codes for CASSYPVDEQFF.

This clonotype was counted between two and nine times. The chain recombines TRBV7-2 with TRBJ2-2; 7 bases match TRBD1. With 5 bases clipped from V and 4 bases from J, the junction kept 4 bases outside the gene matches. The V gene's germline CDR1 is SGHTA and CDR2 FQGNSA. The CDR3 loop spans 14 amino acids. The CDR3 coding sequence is TGTGCCAGCAGCCCGGGACAGTTCACCGGGGAGCTGTTTTTT. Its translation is CASSPGQFTGELFF.

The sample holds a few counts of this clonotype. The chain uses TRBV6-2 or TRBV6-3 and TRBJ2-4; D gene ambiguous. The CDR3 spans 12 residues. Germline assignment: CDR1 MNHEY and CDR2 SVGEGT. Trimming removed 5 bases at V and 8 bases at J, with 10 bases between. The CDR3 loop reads CASSPTPDIQYF. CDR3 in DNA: TGTGCCAGCAGTCCCACTCCGGACATTCAGTACTTC.

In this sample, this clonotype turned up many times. The DNA of the CDR3 is TGCAGTGCTAGAGCGACATGGGGCTCTGAAGCTTTCTTT. Its protein product is CSARATWGSEAFF. This chain uses TRBV20-1 with TRBJ1-1; D possibly corresponds to TRBD1 (5 bases). The CDR3 is made up of 13 amino acids. Per germline, CDR1 DFQATT and CDR2 SNEGSKA (reference sequence). Deletions cut 1 base from V and 6 bases from J, with 12 bases between.

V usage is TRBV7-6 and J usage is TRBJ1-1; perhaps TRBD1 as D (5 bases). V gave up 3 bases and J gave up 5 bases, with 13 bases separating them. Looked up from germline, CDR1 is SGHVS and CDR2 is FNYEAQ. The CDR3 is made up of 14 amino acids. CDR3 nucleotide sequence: TGTGCCAGCAGCTTCGGGGGTGAGGGTACTGAAGCTTTCTTT. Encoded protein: CASSFGGEGTEAFF. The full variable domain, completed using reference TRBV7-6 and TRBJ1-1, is GAGVSQSPRYKVTKRGQDVALRCDPISGHVSLYWYRQALGQGPEFLTYFNYEAQQDKSGLPNDRFSAERPEGSISTLTIQRTEQRDSAMYRCASSFGGEGTEAFFGQGTRLTVV.

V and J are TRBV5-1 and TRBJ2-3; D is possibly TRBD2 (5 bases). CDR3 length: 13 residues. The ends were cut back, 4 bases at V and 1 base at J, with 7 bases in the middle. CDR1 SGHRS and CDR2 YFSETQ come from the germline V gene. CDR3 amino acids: CASSRSGTDTQYF. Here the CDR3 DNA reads TGCGCCAGCAGCCGTAGCGGCACAGATACGCAGTATTTT.

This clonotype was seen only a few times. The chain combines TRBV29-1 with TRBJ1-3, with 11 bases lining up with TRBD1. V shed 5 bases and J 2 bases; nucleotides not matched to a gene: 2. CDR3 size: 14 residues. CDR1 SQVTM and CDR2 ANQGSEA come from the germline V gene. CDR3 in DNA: TGCAGCGTTACGGGACAGGGGGCTGGAAACACCATATATTTT. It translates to CSVTGQGAGNTIYF.

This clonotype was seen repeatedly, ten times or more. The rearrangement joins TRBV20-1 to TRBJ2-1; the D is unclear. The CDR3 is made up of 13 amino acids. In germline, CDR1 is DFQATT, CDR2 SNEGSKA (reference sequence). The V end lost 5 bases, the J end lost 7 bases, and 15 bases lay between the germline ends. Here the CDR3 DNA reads TGCAGTGCTCCAACTGCCTTCCTAAATGAGCAGTTCTTC. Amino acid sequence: CSAPTAFLNEQFF.

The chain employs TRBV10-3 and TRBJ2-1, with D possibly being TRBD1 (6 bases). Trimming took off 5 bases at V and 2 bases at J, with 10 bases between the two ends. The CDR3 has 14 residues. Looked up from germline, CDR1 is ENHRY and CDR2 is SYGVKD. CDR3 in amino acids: CAISYRETYNEQFF. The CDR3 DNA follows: TGTGCCATCAGTTACAGGGAGACCTACAATGAGCAGTTCTTC.

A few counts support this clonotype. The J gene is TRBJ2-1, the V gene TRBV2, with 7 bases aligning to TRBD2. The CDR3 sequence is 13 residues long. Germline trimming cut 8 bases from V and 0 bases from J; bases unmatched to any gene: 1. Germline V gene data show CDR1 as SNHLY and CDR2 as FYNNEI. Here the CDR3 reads CASGLDSYNEQFF. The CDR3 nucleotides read TGTGCCAGCGGACTAGACTCCTACAATGAGCAGTTCTTC. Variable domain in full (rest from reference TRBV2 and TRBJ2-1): EPEVTQTPSHQVTQMGQEVILRCVPISNHLYFYWYRQILGQKVEFLVSFYNNEISEKSEIFDDQFSVERPDGSNFTLKIRSTKLEDSAMYFCASGLDSYNEQFFGPGTRLTVL.